The 15 T cell receptor beta chains reported below all come from one sample, sequenced in a study of STAT5B mutations in CD4+ large granular lymphocyte leukemia. The table came from immunoSEQ multiplex PCR; TCRdb's copy has only in-frame clones and leaves some out. In the table there are approximately 8,100 clones, about 74% of which are singletons. Material for sequencing was PBMCs. The receptor source for this set is a woman aged 55-70 years with CD4+ T-cell large granular lymphocyte leukemia.

The chain couples TRBV29-1 to TRBJ2-4; D is uncertain. Trimming shortened V by 3 bases and J by 7 bases, and 13 bases separated the two germline ends. CDR1 and CDR2 from the germline V gene are SQVTM and ANQGSEA. The CDR3 covers 13 residues. Written as DNA, the CDR3 is TGCAGCGTTGACGGCGTGGGCGGTAACATTCAGTACTTC. Amino acid sequence: CSVDGVGGNIQYF.

The chain carries TRBV27 and TRBJ1-5, with D unresolved. Germline values: CDR1 MNHEY, CDR2 SMNVEV (reference sequence). This CDR3 region has 13 residues. The V and J ends lost 4 bases and 2 bases respectively, with 6 bases between them. The CDR3 DNA reads as TGTGCCAGCAGTTGGGGAGGCAATCAGCCCCAGCATTTT. Its protein product is CASSWGGNQPQHF.

A single count supports this clone. This chain uses TRBV27 with TRBJ2-1; 7 nucleotides line up with TRBD2. Germline-derived CDR1 and CDR2 are MNHEY and SMNVEV (reference sequence). This CDR3 is 17 amino acids long. With 4 bases clipped from V and 5 bases from J, the junction kept 14 bases outside the gene matches. The chain's CDR3 is CASSSLVGRGTNNEQFF. Written as DNA, the CDR3 is TGTGCCAGCAGTTCCCTAGTAGGGCGGGGGACTAACAATGAGCAGTTCTTC.

The chain recombines TRBV7-9 with TRBJ2-5; D remains ambiguous. V was shortened by 5 bases and J by 6 bases, with 10 bases between the two germline ends. CDR1 SEHNR and CDR2 FQNEAQ come from the germline V gene (reference sequence). The CDR3 is 12 amino acids. The CDR3 DNA sequence: TGTGCCAGCAGCCAGGTTCAACAGACCCAGTACTTC. Its translation is CASSQVQQTQYF.

J is TRBJ1-1 and V is TRBV14; D perhaps matches TRBD1 (6 bases). CDR3 length: 14 amino acids. V shed 1 base and J shed 8 bases, with 14 bases lying between them. Germline V lookup: CDR1 SGHDN, CDR2 FVKESK. The chain's CDR3 is CASSQARTASEAFF. DNA for the CDR3: TGTGCCAGCAGCCAAGCTCGGACAGCGTCCGAAGCTTTCTTT.

This chain joins TRBV19 and TRBJ2-7, with 8 bases identical to TRBD1. The ends lost 6 bases at V and 2 bases at J; junction bases unmatched: 6. From germline, CDR1 is LNHDA and CDR2 SQIVND (reference sequence). CDR3 length equals 14 residues. CDR3 DNA sequence: TGTGCCAGTAGCCCAGGACAGGGCCCCTACGAGCAGTACTTC. It translates to CASSPGQGPYEQYF.

V usage is TRBV18 and J usage is TRBJ2-5, with 7 bases identical to TRBD2. The V and J ends lost 0 bases and 4 bases, in that order; junction bases with no gene match: 2. CDR3 length: 14 amino acids. Germline-derived CDR1 and CDR2 are KGHSH and LQKENI. The CDR3 region has the DNA TGTGCCAGCTCACCACCGACTAGCAGAGAGACCCAGTACTTC. It is translated as CASSPPTSRETQYF.

This chain joins TRBV30 and TRBJ2-1; TRBD2 might be the D (6 bases). The CDR3 covers 15 residues. In germline, CDR1 is GTSNPN, CDR2 SVGIG (reference sequence). V was pared by 3 bases and J by 2 bases, with 14 bases between. The CDR3: CAWRTPSDPYNEQFF. In nucleotides, the CDR3 is TGTGCCTGGAGGACACCTAGCGACCCCTACAATGAGCAGTTCTTC.

The chain carries TRBV19 and TRBJ1-4; maybe TRBD1 (5 bases). This CDR3 has 16 amino acids. The germline V gene encodes CDR1 LNHDA and CDR2 SQIVND (reference sequence). V lost 10 bases and J 4 bases, leaving 22 bases between the germline ends. CDR3 in DNA: TGTGCCACTCTCCAAAACCCGACAGAGGATAATGAAAAACTGTTTTTT. This gives the protein CATLQNPTEDNEKLFF. Supplemented by reference TRBV19 and TRBJ1-4, the full variable domain reads DGGITQSPKYLFRKEGQNVTLSCEQNLNHDAMYWYRQDPGQGLRLIYYSQIVNDFQKGDIAEGYSVSREKKESFPLTVTSAQKNPTAFYLCATLQNPTEDNEKLFFGSGTQLSVL.

The rearrangement links TRBV7-2 to TRBJ2-7, with 10 bases identical to TRBD2. Germline V gives CDR1 SGHTA, CDR2 FQGNSA. The CDR3 extends over 15 amino acids. The V gene end was trimmed by 1 base and the J gene end by 6 bases; junction bases not matched to a gene: 6. The CDR3 DNA sequence: TGTGCCAGCAGCTTAGGTCCAGCGGGAGGGCGCGAGCAGTACTTC. Protein: CASSLGPAGGREQYF.

The rearrangement joins TRBV7-6 to TRBJ1-3; D gene unclear. CDR1 and CDR2 from the germline V gene are SGHVS and FNYEAQ. Trimming cost V 8 bases and J 5 bases, with 10 bases left between them. The CDR3 runs to 12 residues. The CDR3 coding sequence is TGTGCCAGCGCCACCATTAGAAACACCATATATTTT. Residues: CASATIRNTIYF.

The chain uses TRBV11-3 and TRBJ2-7; D gene ambiguous. This CDR3 region has 13 residues. CDR1 SGHNT and CDR2 YENEEA come from the germline V gene. The V end was cut by 1 base, the J end by 2 bases, with 6 bases between. The CDR3 DNA follows: TGTGCCAGCAGCTTAGGACTTGCCTACGAGCAGTACTTC. Its protein product is CASSLGLAYEQYF.

This clone was seen a single time. The DNA of the CDR3 is TGCGCCAGCAGCCAAGATCAAGAAGGGAATAATGAAAAACTGTTTTTT. Translating gives CASSQDQEGNNEKLFF. This rearrangement joins TRBV4-3 to TRBJ1-4; D is ambiguous. V lost 0 bases, J lost 4 bases, and 12 bases lay in between. The germline V gene has CDR1 LGHNA and CDR2 YSLEER. CDR3 size: 16 residues.

The gene calls are TRBV7-8 and TRBJ1-1; D is unclear. Germline CDR1 reads SGHVS; CDR2 reads FQNEAQ. This CDR3 has 14 residues. Trimming cost V 1 base and J 0 bases, with 6 bases left between them. The CDR3, as DNA: TGTGCCAGCAGCTTAGGCACGATGAACACTGAAGCTTTCTTT. Translating it yields CASSLGTMNTEAFF.

The J gene is TRBJ2-5, the V gene TRBV4-3; no reliable D call. Per germline, CDR1 LGHNA and CDR2 YSLEER. This CDR3 region has 15 residues. Trimming shortened V by 2 bases and J by 4 bases, and 14 bases separated the two germline ends. The CDR3, as DNA: TGCGCCAGCAGCCAATCCCCCATTGGCGCAGAGACCCAGTACTTC. It yields the protein CASSQSPIGAETQYF.